Below are 5 T cell receptor beta chains sequenced from a single sample in a study of tumor-infiltrating lymphocytes in primary liver carcinoma. Total RNA (approximately 500 ng) served as template for TCR beta cDNA synthesis primed by a constant-region primer. ARM-PCR, slightly modified, supplied the TCR beta libraries through three nested multiplex PCR rounds. TRBV1-TRBV30 forward primers paired with a C-beta reverse primer drove the first two PCR rounds, approximately 11 cycles each. TCRdb passed the multiplex PCR reads through MiXCR, listing each CDR3 protein once. The data hold roughly 120,000 distinct CDR3 sequences, with 64% observed a single time. Co-extraction of RNA and DNA was performed on 20-30 mg of unsorted bulk tissue. The specimen was liver tumor tissue from sampling region 3. The subset denotes: tumor region T3, left-lateral pole. These receptors came from a woman aged 55-70 years with primary liver carcinoma and hepatitis B virus infection.

Concerning this clonotype itself: The CDR3 ends on some other residue instead of the conserved phenylalanine or tryptophan, so this is likely a read error. V usage is TRBV6-6 and J usage is TRBJ1-5; D is perhaps TRBD1 (5 bases). The CDR3 sequence is 18 residues long. CDR1 and CDR2 from the germline V gene are MNHNY and SVGAGI (reference sequence). CDR3: CTSSYSPELGGINQPQHS. Here the CDR3 DNA reads TGTACCAGCAGTTACTCGCCTGAACTCGGGGGGATCAATCAGCCCCAGCATTCT.

V and J are TRBV5-6 and TRBJ1-2, with TRBD1 as a possible D gene (6 bases). Trimming took 2 bases from V and 0 from J, leaving 11 bases between them. Germline V gives CDR1 SGHDT, CDR2 YYEEEE. The CDR3 runs to 15 residues. The CDR3 DNA follows: TGTGCCAGCAGCTTTAGGGGACAAGCTAACTATGGCTACACCTTC. Encoded protein: CASSFRGQANYGYTF. Full variable domain (remainder filled in from reference TRBV5-6 and TRBJ1-2): DAGVTQSPTHLIKTRGQQVTLRCSPKSGHDTVSWYQQALGQGPQFIFQYYEEEERQRGNFPDRFSGHQFPNYSSELNVNALLLGDSALYLCASSFRGQANYGYTFGSGTRLTVV.

This clonotype was detected once. Being one base from a much bigger clone, this may be a read error. V gene TRBV5-6 combines with J gene TRBJ1-5; D is perhaps TRBD1 (5 bases). Germline V lookup: CDR1 SGHDT, CDR2 YYEEEE. Trimming stripped 4 bases from V and 0 bases from J, with 8 bases between. The CDR3 spans 14 residues. CDR3 residues: CASSGGYSNQPQHF. CDR3 nucleotides: TGTGCCAGCAGCGGGGGTTATAGCAATCAGCCCCAGCATTTT.

About this clonotype itself: A read error may be the cause here, since a much bigger clone is one base away. The V and J genes are TRBV5-5 and TRBJ1-2; TRBD1 might be the D (6 bases). The germline V gene has CDR1 SGHKS and CDR2 YYEKEE (reference sequence). The CDR3 consists of 14 residues. CDR3 in amino acids: CANSARGGGYGYTF. For the CDR3, the DNA is TGTGCCAACAGCGCCCGGGGGGGCGGCTATGGCTACACCTTC.

This chain links TRBV11-3 with TRBJ2-5; 7 bases line up with TRBD1. CDR1 and CDR2 from the germline V gene are SGHNT and YENEEA. The CDR3 length is 15 residues. V gave up 5 bases and J gave up 7 bases; unmatched junction bases: 13. This CDR3 reads CASSVRQGVSGTQYF. In nucleotides, the CDR3 is TGTGCCAGCAGCGTACGGCAGGGGGTAAGTGGGACCCAGTACTTC.